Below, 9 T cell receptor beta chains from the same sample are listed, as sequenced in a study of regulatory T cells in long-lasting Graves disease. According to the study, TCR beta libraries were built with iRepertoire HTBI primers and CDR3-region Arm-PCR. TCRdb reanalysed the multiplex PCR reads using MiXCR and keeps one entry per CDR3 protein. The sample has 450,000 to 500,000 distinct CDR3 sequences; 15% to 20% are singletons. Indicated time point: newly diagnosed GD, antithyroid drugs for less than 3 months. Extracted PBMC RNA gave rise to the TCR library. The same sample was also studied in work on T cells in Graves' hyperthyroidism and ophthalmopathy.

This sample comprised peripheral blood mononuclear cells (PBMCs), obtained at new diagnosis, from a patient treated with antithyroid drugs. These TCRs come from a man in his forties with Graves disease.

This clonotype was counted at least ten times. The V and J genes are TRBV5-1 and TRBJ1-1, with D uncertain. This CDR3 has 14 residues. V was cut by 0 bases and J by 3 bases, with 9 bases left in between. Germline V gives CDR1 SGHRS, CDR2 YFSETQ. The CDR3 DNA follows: TGCGCCAGCAGCTTGGACAGAATTTACACTGAAGCTTTCTTT. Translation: CASSLDRIYTEAFF.

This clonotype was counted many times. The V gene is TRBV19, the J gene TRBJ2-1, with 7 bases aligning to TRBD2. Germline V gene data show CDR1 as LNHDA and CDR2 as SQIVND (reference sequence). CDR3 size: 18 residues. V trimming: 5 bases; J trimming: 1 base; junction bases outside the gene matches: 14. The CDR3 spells CASSSSSPSGYSYNEQFF. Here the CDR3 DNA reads TGTGCCAGTAGTTCAAGTTCCCCTAGCGGATATTCCTACAATGAGCAGTTCTTC.

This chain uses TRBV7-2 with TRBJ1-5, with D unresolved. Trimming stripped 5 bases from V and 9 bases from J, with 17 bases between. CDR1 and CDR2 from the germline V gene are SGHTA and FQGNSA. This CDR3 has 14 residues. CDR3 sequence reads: CASSLPRARGPQHF. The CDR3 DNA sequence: TGTGCCAGCAGCCTCCCGAGGGCCCGGGGGCCCCAGCATTTT. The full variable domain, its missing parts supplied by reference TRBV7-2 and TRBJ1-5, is GAGVSQSPSNKVTEKGKDVELRCDPISGHTALYWYRQSLGQGLEFLIYFQGNSAPDKSGLPSDRFSAERTGGSVSTLTIQRTQQEDSAVYLCASSLPRARGPQHFGDGTRLSIL.

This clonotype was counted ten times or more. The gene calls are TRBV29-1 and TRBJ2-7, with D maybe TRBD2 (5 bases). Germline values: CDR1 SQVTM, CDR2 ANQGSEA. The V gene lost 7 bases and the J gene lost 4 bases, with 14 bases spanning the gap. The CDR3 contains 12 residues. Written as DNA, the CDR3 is TGCAGCGGGCTCGGGGATAGATACGAGCAGTACTTC. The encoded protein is CSGLGDRYEQYF.

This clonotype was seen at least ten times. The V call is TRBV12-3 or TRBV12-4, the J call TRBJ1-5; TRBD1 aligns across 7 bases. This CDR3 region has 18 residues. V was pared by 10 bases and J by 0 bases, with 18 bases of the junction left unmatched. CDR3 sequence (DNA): TGTGCCATCAAGGGAGACAGGGTTTCCCTTTATAGCAATCAGCCCCAGCATTTT. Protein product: CAIKGDRVSLYSNQPQHF.

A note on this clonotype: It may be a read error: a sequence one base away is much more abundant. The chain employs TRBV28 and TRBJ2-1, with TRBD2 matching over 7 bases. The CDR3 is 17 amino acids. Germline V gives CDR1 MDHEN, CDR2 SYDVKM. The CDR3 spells CAGSLGGWEGSYNEQFF. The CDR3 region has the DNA TGTGCCGGCAGCCTCGGGGGGTGGGAGGGCTCCTACAATGAGCAGTTCTTC.

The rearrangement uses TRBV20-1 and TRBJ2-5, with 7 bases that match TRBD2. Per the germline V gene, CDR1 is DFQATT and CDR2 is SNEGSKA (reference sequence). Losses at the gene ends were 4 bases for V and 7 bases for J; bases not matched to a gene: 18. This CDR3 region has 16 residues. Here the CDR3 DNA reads TGCAGTGCTATTAGATTGGCGGGAGCGGGGCTCGGGACCCAGTACTTC. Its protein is CSAIRLAGAGLGTQYF.

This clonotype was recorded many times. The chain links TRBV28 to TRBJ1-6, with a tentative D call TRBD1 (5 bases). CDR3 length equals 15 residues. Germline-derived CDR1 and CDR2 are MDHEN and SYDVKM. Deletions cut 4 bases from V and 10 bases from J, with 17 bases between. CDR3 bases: TGTGCCAGCAGTTACCCCCAGGGTATGGACTCACCCCTCCACTTT. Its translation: CASSYPQGMDSPLHF.

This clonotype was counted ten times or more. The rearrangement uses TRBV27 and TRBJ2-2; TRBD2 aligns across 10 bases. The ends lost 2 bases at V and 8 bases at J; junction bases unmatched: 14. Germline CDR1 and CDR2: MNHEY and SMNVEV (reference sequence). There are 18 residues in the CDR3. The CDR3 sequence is CASSLVSLAGVPVGELFF. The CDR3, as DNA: TGTGCCAGCAGTTTAGTTAGTCTAGCGGGAGTGCCCGTTGGGGAGCTGTTTTTT.